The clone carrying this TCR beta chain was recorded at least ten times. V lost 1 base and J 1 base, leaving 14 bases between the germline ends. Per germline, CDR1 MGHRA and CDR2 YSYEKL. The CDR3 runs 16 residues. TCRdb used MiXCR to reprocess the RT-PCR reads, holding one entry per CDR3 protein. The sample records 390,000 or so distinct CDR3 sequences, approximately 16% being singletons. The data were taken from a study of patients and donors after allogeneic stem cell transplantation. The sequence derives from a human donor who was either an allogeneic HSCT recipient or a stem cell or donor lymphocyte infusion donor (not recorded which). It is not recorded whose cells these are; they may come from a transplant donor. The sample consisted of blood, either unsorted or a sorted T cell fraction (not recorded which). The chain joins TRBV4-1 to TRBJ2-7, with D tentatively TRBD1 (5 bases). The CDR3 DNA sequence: TGCGCCAGCAGCCAAGTCCCAGGGTCGAGGTCCTACGAGCAGTACTTC. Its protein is CASSQVPGSRSYEQYF.